A selection of T cell receptor beta chains follows, all from one sample in a study of shared clonotypes between healthy human individuals. The assay was immunoSEQ multiplex PCR, and TCRdb's table has in-frame clones only and misses some. Here the sample spans approximately 330,000 clones, around four fifths being singletons. The sequencing sample was made of memory CD4+ T cells sorted from blood. The receptors were gathered from a young man in good health. The conserved cysteine and the conserved F or W are not part of the CDR3 here.

TRBV15,TRBJ2-7,ATSRGLAGTYEQY
TRBV10-3,TRBJ2-5,AISRDRGLETQY
TRBV2,TRBJ1-5,ASRRTGGASNQPQH
TRBV29-1,TRBJ1-2,SVLRGNYGYT
TRBV4-3,TRBJ2-5,ASSQDRARTLETQY
TRBV18,TRBJ2-3,ASSPRQGGSDTQY
TRBV18,TRBJ2-7,ASSPLGIPRKDVYEQY
TRBV14,TRBJ2-2,ASSQEGRGELF
TRBV18,TRBJ2-2,ASSPPGASGELF
TRBV10-3,TRBJ2-3,ATLAGGGAATQY
TRBV6-6,TRBJ2-1,ASSYSSNDYNEQF
TRBV5-1,TRBJ2-6,ASSFNVKSGANVLT
TRBV7-2,TRBJ2-2,ASSLVGGRAKFGELF
TRBV18,TRBJ1-1,ASTGQANTEAF
TRBV5-1,TRBJ2-7,ASSFMQGHEQY
TRBV5-1,TRBJ2-3,ASSLGPGRGSDTQY
TRBV30,TRBJ2-5,AWSVLHGSGETQY
TRBV28,TRBJ1-3,ASQTPAGHSGNTIY
TRBV30,TRBJ1-3,AWSLVGGIGNTIY
TRBV7-3,TRBJ2-7,ASSWYSSYEQY
TRBV9,TRBJ2-7,ASSPEGIPSYEQY
TRBV10-3,TRBJ2-7,AISEITGGSYEQY
TRBV30,TRBJ1-5,AWRGPGTNQPQH
TRBV5-1,TRBJ2-7,ASSLGTAVYEQY
TRBV10-1,TRBJ1-1,ASSESRGLGTEAF
TRBV11-2,TRBJ2-2,ASSFGIAGGLTGELF
TRBV5-5,TRBJ1-2,ASSLLIRFSGDGYT
TRBV27,TRBJ1-1,ASSSWGGTEAF
TRBV28,TRBJ1-4,ASSLALLSQGAEKLF
TRBV4-2,TRBJ2-6,ASSKEAFRLSGANVLT
TRBV28,TRBJ2-7,ASSGTRSYEQY
TRBV2,TRBJ1-1,ASSGAGLEAF
TRBV11-2,TRBJ2-2,ASSFLGRTKTNTGELF
TRBV6-1,TRBJ2-3,ASSETFADTQY
TRBV6-5,TRBJ2-7,ASSYSLGGYEQY
TRBV5-6,TRBJ1-4,ASSRRGELNEKLF
TRBV27,TRBJ2-5,ASSILYQETQY
TRBV10-2,TRBJ2-5,ASREDRKTQY
TRBV6-1,TRBJ1-4,ASRSTNEKLF
TRBV18,TRBJ2-5,ASSPRGKETQY
TRBV10-3,TRBJ2-3,AISAETSTDTQY
TRBV7-2,TRBJ2-7,ASTPGGYFYEQY
TRBV10-2,TRBJ1-3,ASSEVRVSSGNTIY
TRBV2,TRBJ2-7,ASTLGTASEQY
TRBV7-2,TRBJ2-7,ASSPGTWGPYEQY
TRBV6-5,TRBJ1-2,ASSLRQGRGGYT
TRBV15,TRBJ1-2,ATSRGSENYGYT
TRBV27,TRBJ2-7,ASSGGLGPTKQY
TRBV7-2,TRBJ2-1,ASSLAGKKNEQF
TRBV7-6,TRBJ2-3,ASSFSQGRTDTQY
TRBV28,TRBJ1-2,ASSLEVYGYT
TRBV6-4,TRBJ2-3,ASSLDYTTDTQY
TRBV9,TRBJ2-7,ASSPEGYEQY
TRBV7-2,TRBJ2-7,ASSLVGLSYEQY
TRBV11-2,TRBJ2-1,ASSLGTSGRAMF
TRBV27,TRBJ1-3,ASKDITSGNTIY
TRBV29-1,TRBJ1-6,SVKGQGDSPLH
TRBV7-2,TRBJ2-7,ASSQSGPSSYEQY
TRBV1,TRBJ2-2,TSSQASSGREAGELF